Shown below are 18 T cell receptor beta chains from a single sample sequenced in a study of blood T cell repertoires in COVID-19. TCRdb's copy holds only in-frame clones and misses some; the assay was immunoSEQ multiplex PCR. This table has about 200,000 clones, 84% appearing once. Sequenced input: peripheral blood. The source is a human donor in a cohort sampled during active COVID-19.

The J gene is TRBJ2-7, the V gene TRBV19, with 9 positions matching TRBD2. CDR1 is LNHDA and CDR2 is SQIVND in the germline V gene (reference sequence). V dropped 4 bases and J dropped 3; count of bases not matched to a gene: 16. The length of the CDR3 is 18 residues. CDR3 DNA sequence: TGTGCCAGTAGTAGTGTGGCGGGAGGGCCATCTGGTATCTACGAGCAGTACTTC. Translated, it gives CASSSVAGGPSGIYEQYF.

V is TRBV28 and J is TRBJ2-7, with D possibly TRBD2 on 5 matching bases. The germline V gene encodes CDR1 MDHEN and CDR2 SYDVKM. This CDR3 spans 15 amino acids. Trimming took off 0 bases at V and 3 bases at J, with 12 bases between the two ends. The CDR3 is CASSLWLRASYEQYF. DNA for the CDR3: TGTGCCAGCAGTTTATGGTTGCGGGCGAGCTACGAGCAGTACTTC.

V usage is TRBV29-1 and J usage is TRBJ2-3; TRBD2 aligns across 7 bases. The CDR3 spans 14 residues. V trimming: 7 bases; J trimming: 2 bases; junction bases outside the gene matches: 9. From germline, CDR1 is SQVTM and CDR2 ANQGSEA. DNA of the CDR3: TGCAGCGGCTCTTGGGGGGGAGTCACAGATACGCAGTATTTT. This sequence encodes CSGSWGGVTDTQYF.

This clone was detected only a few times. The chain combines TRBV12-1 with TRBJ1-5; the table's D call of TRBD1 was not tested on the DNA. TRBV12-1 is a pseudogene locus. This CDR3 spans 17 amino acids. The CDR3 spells CASSSGTGDLSNQPQHF. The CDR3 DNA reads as TGTGCCAGCAGCTCCGGGACAGGGGACTTAAGCAATCAGCCCCAGCATTTT.

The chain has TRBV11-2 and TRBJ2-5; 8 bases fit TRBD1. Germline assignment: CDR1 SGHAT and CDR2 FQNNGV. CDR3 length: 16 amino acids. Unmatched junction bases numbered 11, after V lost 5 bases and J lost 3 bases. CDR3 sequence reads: CASSVWDRTQKETQYF. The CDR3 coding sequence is TGTGCCAGCAGCGTTTGGGACAGGACTCAGAAAGAGACCCAGTACTTC.

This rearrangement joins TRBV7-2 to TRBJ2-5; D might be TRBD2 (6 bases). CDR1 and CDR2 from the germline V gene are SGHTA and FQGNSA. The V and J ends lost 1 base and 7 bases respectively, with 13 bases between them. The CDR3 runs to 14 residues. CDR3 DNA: TGTGCCAGCAGCTTAGATGGCGGGATACGGACCCAGTACTTC. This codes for CASSLDGGIRTQYF.

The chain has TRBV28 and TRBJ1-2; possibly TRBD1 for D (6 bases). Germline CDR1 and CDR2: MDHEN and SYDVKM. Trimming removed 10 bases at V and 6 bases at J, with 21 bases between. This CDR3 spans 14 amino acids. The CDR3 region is CAILTEGGSHGYTF. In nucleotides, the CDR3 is TGTGCCATTCTCACAGAGGGGGGGAGCCATGGCTACACCTTC.

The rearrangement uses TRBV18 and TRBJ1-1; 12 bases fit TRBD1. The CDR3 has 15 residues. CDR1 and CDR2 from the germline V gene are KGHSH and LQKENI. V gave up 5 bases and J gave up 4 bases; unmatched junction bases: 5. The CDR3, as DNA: TGTGCCAGCTCATGGGACAGGGGGCATGGCACTGAAGCTTTCTTT. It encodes CASSWDRGHGTEAFF.

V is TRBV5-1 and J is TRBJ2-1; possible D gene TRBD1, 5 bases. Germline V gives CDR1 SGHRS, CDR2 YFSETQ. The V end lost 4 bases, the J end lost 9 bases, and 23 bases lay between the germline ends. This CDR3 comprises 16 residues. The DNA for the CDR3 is TGCGCCAGCAGCGGGTATGGGCAGGGCGGAATGGGTGAGCAGTTCTTC. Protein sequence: CASSGYGQGGMGEQFF.

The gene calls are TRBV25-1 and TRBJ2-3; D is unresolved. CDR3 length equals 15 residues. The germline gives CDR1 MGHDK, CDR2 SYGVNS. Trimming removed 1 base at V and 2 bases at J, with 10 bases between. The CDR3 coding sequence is TGTGCCAGCAGTGAATCTACGTCCTCCACAGATACGCAGTATTTT. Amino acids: CASSESTSSTDTQYF.

CDR3 sequence (DNA): TGTGCCAGCAAGAAACAGGGGGACTTCACTGAAGCTTTCTTT. Its translation is CASKKQGDFTEAFF. This chain joins TRBV6-6 and TRBJ1-1; 8 bases are shared with TRBD1. The CDR3 spans 14 residues. CDR1 and CDR2 from the germline V gene are MNHNY and SVGAGI (reference sequence). With 7 bases clipped from V and 4 bases from J, the junction kept 8 bases outside the gene matches.

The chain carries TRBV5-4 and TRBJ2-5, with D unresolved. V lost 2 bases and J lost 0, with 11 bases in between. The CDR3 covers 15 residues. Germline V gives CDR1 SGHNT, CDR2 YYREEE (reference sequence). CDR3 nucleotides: TGTGCCAGCAGCTTAGTTCAAGACTACCAAGAGACCCAGTACTTC. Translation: CASSLVQDYQETQYF.

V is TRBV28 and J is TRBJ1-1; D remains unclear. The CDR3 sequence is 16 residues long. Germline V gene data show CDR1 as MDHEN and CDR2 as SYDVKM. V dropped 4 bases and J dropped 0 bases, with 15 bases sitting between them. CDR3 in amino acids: CASSSRGKGVNTEAFF. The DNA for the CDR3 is TGTGCCAGCAGTTCACGGGGAAAGGGCGTGAACACTGAAGCTTTCTTT.

The DNA for the CDR3 is TGTGCCAGCAGCTTAGGGGGGCACAATTCACCCCTCCACTTT. Its translation: CASSLGGHNSPLHF. The V and J genes are TRBV7-8 and TRBJ1-6, with TRBD1 as a possible D gene (6 bases). Germline V CDR1 and CDR2: SGHVS, FQNEAQ. This CDR3 comprises 14 residues. Trimming took off 1 base at V and 7 bases at J, with 8 bases between the two ends.

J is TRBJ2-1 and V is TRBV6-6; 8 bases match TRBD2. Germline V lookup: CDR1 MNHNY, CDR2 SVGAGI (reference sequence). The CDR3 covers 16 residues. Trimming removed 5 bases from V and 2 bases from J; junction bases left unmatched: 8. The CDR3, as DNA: TGTGCCAGCAGTCACCATAGCGGGAACCCCTACAATGAGCAGTTCTTC. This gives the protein CASSHHSGNPYNEQFF.

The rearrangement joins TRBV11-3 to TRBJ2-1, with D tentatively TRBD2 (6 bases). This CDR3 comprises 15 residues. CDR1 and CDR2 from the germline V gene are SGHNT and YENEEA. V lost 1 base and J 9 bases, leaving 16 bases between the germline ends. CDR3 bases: TGTGCCAGCAGCTTAGGTGGGGGAACCGGGGGTGAGCAGTTCTTC. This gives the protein CASSLGGGTGGEQFF.

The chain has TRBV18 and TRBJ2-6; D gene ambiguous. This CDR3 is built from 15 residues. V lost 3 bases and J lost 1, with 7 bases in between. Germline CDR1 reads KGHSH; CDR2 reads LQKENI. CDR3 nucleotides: TGTGCCAGCTCACCCCCTAGTTCTGGGGCCAACGTCCTGACTTTC. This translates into CASSPPSSGANVLTF.

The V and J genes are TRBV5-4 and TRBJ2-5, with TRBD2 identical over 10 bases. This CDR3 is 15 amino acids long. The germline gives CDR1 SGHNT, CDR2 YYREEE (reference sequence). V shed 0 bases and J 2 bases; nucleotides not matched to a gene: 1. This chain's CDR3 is CASSLGGLAQETQYF. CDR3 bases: TGTGCCAGCAGCTTGGGGGGACTAGCGCAAGAGACCCAGTACTTC.